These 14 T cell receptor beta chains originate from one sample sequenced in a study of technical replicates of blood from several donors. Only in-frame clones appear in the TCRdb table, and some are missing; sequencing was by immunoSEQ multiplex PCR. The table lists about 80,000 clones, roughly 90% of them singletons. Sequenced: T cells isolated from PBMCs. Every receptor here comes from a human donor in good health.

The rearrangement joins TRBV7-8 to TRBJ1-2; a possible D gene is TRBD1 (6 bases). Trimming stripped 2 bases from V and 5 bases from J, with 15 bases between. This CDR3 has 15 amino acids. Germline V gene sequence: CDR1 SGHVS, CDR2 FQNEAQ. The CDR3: CASSLISGDIYGYTF. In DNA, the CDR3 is TGTGCCAGCAGCTTAATTTCAGGGGACATTTATGGCTACACCTTC.

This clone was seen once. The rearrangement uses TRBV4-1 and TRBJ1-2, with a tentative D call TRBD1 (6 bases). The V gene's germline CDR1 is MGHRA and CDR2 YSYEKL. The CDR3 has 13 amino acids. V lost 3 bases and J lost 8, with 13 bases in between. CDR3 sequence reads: CASSQIPDRGYTF. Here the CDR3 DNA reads TGCGCCAGCAGCCAGATCCCAGACAGGGGCTACACCTTC.

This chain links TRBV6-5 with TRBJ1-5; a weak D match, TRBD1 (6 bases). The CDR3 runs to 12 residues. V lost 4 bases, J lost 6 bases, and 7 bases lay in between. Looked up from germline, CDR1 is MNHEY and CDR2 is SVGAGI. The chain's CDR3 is CASSFRGQPQHF. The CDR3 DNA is TGTGCCAGCAGTTTCAGGGGTCAGCCCCAGCATTTT.

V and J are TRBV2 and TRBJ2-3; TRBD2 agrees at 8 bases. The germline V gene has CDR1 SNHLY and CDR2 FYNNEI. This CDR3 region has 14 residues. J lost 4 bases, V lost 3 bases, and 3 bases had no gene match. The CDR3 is CASSEREDSDTQYF. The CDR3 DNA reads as TGTGCCAGCAGTGAGCGGGAGGACTCAGATACGCAGTATTTT.

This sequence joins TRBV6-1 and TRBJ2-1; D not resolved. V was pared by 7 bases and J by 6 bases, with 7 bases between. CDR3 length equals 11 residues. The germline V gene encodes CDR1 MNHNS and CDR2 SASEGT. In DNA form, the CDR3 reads TGTGCCAGCAATCTCTCCAATGAGCAGTTCTTC. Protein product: CASNLSNEQFF.

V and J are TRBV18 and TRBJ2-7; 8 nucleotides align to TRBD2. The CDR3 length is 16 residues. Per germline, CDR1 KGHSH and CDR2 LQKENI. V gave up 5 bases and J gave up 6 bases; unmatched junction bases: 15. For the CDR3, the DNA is TGTGCCAGCTCAGGGTGTAACGGGAGGGGATCGTGCGAGCAGTACTTC. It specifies CASSGCNGRGSCEQYF.

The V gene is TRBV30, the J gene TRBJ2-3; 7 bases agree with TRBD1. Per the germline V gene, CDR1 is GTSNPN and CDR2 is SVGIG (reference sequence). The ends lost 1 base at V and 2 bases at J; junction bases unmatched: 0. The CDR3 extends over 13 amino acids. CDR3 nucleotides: TGTGCCTGGAGTGAGGGGGCCACAGATACGCAGTATTTT. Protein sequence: CAWSEGATDTQYF. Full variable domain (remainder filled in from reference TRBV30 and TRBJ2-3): SQTIHQWPATLVQPVGSPLSLECTVEGTSNPNLYWYRQAAGRGLQLLFYSVGIGQISSEVPQNLSASRPQDRQFILSSKKLLLSDSGFYLCAWSEGATDTQYFGPGTRLTVL.

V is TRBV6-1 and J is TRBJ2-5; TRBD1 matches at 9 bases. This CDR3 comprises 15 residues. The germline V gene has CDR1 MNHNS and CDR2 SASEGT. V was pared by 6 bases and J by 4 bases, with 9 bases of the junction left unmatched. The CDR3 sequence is CASSTGTGFGETQYF. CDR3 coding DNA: TGTGCCAGCAGCACCGGGACAGGGTTCGGAGAGACCCAGTACTTC.

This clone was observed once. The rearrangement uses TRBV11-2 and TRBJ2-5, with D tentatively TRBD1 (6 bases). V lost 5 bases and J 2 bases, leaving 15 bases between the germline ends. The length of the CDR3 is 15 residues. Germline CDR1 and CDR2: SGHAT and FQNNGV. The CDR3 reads CASSRVRGPQETQYF. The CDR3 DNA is TGTGCCAGCAGCCGTGTCAGGGGCCCTCAAGAGACCCAGTACTTC. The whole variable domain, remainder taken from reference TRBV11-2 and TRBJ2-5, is EAGVAQSPRYKIIEKRQSVAFWCNPISGHATLYWYQQILGQGPKLLIQFQNNGVVDDSQLPKDRFSAERLKGVDSTLKIQPAKLEDSAVYLCASSRVRGPQETQYFGPGTRLLVL.

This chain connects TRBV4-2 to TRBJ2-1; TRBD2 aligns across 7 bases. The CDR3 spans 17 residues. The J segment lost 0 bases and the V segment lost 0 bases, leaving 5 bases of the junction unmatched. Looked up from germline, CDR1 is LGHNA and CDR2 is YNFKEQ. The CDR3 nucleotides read TGTGCCAGCAGCCAAGATCTTGGCGGGAGCTCCTACAATGAGCAGTTCTTC. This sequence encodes CASSQDLGGSSYNEQFF.

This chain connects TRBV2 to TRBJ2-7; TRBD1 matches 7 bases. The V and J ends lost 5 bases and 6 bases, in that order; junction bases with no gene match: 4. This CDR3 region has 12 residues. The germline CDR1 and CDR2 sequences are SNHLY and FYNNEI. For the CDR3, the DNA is TGTGCCAGCAGTAGACAGGGTGGCGAGCAGTACTTC. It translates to CASSRQGGEQYF.

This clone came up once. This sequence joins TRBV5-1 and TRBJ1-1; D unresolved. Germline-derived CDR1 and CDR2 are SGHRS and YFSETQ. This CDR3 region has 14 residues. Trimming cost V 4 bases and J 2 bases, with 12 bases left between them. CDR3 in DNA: TGCGCCAGCAGCCAAATTACCGGTAACACTGAAGCTTTCTTT. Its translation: CASSQITGNTEAFF.

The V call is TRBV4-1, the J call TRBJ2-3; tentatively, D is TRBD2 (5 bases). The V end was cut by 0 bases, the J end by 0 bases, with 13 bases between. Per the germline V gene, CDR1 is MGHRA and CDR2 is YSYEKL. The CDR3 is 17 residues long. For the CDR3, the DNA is TGCGCCAGCAGCCAAGAGGGAGCGGTCATTAGCACAGATACGCAGTATTTT. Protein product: CASSQEGAVISTDTQYF.

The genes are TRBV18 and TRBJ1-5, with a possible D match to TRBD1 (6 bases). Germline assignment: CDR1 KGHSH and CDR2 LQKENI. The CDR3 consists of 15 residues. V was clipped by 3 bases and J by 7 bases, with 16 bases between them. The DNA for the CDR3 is TGTGCCAGCTCACCCTTACAGGGCTCATCGCAGCCCCAGCATTTT. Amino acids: CASSPLQGSSQPQHF.